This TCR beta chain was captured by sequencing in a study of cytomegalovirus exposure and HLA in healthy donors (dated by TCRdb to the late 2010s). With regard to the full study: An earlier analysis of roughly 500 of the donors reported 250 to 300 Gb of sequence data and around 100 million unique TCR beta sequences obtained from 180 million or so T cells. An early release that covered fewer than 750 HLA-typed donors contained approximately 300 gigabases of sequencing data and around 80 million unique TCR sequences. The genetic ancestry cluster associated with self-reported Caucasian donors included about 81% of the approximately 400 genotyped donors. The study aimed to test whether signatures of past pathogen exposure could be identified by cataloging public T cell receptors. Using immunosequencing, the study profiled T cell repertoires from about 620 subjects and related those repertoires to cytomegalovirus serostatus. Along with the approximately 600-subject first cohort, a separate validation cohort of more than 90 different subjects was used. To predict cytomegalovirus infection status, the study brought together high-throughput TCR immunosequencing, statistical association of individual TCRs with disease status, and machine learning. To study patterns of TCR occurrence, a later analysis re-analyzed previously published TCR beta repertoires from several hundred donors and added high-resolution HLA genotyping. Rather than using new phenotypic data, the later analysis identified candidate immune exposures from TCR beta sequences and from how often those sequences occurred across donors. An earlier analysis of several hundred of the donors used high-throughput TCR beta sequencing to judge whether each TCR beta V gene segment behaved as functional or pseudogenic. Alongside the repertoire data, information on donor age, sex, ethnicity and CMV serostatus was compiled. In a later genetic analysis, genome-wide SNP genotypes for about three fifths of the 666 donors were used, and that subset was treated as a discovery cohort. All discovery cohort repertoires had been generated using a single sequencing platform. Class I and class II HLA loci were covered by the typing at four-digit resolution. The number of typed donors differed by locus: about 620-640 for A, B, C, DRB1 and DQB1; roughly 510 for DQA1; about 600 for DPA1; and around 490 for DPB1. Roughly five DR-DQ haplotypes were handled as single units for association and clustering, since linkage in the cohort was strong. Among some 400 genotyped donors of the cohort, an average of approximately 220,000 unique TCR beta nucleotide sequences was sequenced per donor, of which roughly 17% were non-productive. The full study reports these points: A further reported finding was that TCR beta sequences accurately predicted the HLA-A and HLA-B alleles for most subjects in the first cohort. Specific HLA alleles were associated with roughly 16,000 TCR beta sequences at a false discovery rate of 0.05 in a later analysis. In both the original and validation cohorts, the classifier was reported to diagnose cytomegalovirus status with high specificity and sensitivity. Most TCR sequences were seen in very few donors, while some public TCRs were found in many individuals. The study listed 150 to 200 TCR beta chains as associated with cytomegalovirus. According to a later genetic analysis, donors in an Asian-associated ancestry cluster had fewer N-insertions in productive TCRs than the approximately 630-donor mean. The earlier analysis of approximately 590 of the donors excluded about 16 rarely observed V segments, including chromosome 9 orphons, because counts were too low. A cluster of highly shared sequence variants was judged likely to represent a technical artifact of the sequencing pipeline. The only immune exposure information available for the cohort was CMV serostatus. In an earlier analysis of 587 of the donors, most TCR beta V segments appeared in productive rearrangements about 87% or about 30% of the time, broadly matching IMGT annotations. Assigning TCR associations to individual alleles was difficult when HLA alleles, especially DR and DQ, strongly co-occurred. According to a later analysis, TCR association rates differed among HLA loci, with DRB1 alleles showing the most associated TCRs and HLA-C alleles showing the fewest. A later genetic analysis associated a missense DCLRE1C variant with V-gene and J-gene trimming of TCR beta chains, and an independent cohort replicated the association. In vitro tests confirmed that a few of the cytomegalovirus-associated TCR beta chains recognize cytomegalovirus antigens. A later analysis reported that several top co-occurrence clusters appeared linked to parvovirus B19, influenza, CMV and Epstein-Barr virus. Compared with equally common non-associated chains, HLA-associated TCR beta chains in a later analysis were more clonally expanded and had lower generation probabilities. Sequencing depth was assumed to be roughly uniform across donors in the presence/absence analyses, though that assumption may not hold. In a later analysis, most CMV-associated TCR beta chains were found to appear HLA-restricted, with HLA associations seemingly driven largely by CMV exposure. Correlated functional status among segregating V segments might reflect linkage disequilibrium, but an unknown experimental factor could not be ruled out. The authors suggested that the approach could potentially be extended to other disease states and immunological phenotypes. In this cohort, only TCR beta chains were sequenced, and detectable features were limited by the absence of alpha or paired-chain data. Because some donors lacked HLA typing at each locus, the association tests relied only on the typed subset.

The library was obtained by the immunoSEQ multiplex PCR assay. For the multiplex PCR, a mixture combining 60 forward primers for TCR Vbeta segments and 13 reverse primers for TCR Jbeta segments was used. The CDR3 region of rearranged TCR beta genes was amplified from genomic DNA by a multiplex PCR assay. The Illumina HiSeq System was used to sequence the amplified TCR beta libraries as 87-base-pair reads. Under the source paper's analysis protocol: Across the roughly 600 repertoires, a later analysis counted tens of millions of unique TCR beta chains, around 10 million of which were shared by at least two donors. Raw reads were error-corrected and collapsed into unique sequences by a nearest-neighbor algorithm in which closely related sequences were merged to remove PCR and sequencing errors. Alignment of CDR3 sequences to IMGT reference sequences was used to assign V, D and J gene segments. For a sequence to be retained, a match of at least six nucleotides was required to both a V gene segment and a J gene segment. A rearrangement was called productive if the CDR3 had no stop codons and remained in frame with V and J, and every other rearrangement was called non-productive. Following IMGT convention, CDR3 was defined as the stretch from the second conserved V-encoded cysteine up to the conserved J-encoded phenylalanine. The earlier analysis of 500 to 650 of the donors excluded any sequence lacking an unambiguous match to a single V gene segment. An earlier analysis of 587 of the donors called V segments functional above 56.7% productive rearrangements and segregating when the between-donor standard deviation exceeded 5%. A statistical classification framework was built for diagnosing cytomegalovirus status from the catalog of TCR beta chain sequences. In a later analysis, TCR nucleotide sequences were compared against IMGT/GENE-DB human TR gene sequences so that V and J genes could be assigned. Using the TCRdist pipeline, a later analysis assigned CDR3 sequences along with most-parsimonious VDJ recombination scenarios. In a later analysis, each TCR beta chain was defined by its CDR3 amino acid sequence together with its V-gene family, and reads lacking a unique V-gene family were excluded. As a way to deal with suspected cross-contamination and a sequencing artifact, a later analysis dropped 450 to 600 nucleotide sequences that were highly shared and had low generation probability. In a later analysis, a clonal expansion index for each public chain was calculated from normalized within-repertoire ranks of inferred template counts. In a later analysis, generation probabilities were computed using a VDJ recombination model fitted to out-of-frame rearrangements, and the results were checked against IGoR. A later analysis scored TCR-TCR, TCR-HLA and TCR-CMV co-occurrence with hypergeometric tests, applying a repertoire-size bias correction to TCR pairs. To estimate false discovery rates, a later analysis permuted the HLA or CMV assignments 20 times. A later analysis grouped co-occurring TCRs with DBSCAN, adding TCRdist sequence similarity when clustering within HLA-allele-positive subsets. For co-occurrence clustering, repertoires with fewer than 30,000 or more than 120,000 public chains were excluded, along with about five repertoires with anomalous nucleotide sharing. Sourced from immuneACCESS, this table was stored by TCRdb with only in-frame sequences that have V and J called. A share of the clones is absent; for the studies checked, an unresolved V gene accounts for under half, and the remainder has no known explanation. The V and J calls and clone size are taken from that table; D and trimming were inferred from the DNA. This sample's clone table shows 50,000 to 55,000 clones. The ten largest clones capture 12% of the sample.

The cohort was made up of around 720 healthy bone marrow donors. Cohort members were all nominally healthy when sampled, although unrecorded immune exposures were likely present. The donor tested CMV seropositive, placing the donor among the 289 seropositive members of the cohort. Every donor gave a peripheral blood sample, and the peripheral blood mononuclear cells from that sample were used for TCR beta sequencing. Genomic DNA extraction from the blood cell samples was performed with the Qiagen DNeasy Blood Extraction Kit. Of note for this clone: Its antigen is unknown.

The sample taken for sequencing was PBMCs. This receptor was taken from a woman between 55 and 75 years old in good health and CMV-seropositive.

The DNA sequence reads TGCAGCGTTAGCCCTACAGGGGCCGCCTACGAGCAGTACTTC. The resulting protein is CSVSPTGAAYEQYF. The V gene is TRBV29-1 and the J gene is TRBJ2-7; a stretch of 7 junction bases matches TRBD1. There are 14 amino acids in the CDR3, from cysteine to phenylalanine inclusive. The entry retains the CDR3 DNA only, 42 bases that are in frame from base 1. V is pruned by 5 bases and J by 2 bases, leaving 9 bases of the junction without a gene match. Looking up the germline V gene yields CDR1 SQVTM and CDR2 ANQGSEA.